Shown below are 28 T cell receptor beta chains from a single sample sequenced in a study of blood T cell repertoires in COVID-19. Profiling relied on immunoSEQ multiplex PCR, and the TCRdb table lists in-frame clones only, not all of them. The sample lists 240,000 or so clones; 88% were seen once. Sequencing was performed on peripheral blood. All receptors come from a woman in her 40s who had recovered from COVID-19.

The chain links TRBV21-1 to TRBJ2-1; TRBD2, the D gene given by the table, was not confirmed from the DNA. TRBV21-1 is recorded as a pseudogene. The CDR3 runs 18 residues. The CDR3 DNA sequence: TGTGCCAGCACCCCCGGGGGAGGTCCTAGCGGCCCATACAATGAGCAGTTCTTC. Residues: CASTPGGGPSGPYNEQFF.

The J gene is TRBJ2-5, the V gene TRBV6-6; D unclear. CDR1 is MNHNY, CDR2 SVGAGI, per germline (reference sequence). Trimming removed 2 bases at V and 0 bases at J, with 4 bases between. The CDR3 runs to 13 residues. The CDR3: CASSYPDQETQYF. DNA for the CDR3: TGTGCCAGCAGTTACCCGGACCAAGAGACCCAGTACTTC.

This sequence joins TRBV9 and TRBJ1-5; D might be TRBD1 (6 bases). Germline V CDR1 and CDR2: SGDLS, YYNGEE. Trimming cost V 0 bases and J 0 bases, with 16 bases left between them. This CDR3 comprises 18 residues. CDR3 DNA sequence: TGTGCCAGCAGCGTAGGACCGGGGGGCGGGTATAGCAATCAGCCCCAGCATTTT. It specifies CASSVGPGGGYSNQPQHF. The full variable domain, completed using reference TRBV9 and TRBJ1-5, is DSGVTQTPKHLITATGQRVTLRCSPRSGDLSVYWYQQSLDQGLQFLIQYYNGEERAKGNILERFSAQQFPDLHSELNLSSLELGDSALYFCASSVGPGGGYSNQPQHFGDGTRLSIL.

The V gene is TRBV19, the J gene TRBJ2-7; the match to TRBD2 covers 9 bases. V lost 4 bases to trimming and J lost 2 bases; unmatched junction nucleotides: 3. The CDR3 totals 14 residues. The germline CDR1 and CDR2 sequences are LNHDA and SQIVND (reference sequence). The CDR3 region is CASSSASGTYEQYF. CDR3 nucleotide sequence: TGTGCCAGTAGTAGCGCTAGCGGGACCTACGAGCAGTACTTC.

This rearrangement joins TRBV9 to TRBJ2-1; D remains unclear. The CDR3 consists of 15 residues. Germline V gene lookup returns CDR1 SGDLS and CDR2 YYNGEE. V was trimmed by 0 bases and J by 5 bases, leaving 12 bases between them. The CDR3 sequence: CASSVGTLPNNEQFF. In DNA, the CDR3 is TGTGCCAGCAGCGTAGGCACCCTCCCTAACAATGAGCAGTTCTTC.

This chain joins TRBV7-9 and TRBJ2-5; D perhaps matches TRBD1 (6 bases). Trimming removed 5 bases at V and 5 bases at J, with 24 bases between. Germline CDR1 and CDR2: SEHNR and FQNEAQ (reference sequence). The length of the CDR3 is 17 residues. The CDR3 DNA follows: TGTGCCAGCAGCACAGCACCAGGGGTTTTTCAAGGGGAGACCCAGTACTTC. Protein product: CASSTAPGVFQGETQYF.

The V and J genes are TRBV30 and TRBJ1-4, with 8 bases that match TRBD1. Germline values: CDR1 GTSNPN, CDR2 SVGIG (reference sequence). This CDR3 has 15 amino acids. Germline trimming cut 4 bases from V and 8 bases from J; bases unmatched to any gene: 12. The DNA of the CDR3 is TGTGCCTGGAACCGAGGGGGACAGGCCCAGGAAAAACTGTTTTTT. Protein product: CAWNRGGQAQEKLFF.

This rearrangement joins TRBV11-2 to TRBJ2-7; no clear D. The CDR3 consists of 10 residues. Germline V lookup: CDR1 SGHAT, CDR2 FQNNGV. Trimming removed 2 bases from V and 7 bases from J, with 3 bases in between. The CDR3 nucleotides read TGTGCCAGCAGCTTAATAGAGCAGTACTTC. Translated: CASSLIEQYF.

V and J are TRBV19 and TRBJ1-5; TRBD1 matches 7 bases. Germline CDR1 reads LNHDA; CDR2 reads SQIVND (reference sequence). V shed 1 base, J shed 4 bases, and the junction held 7 bases outside the gene matches. The CDR3 is 16 amino acids. The CDR3 DNA follows: TGTGCCAGTAGTATAGGGACGGGGACAGCGAATCAGCCCCAGCATTTT. Translating it yields CASSIGTGTANQPQHF. Full variable domain (remainder filled in from reference TRBV19 and TRBJ1-5): DGGITQSPKYLFRKEGQNVTLSCEQNLNHDAMYWYRQDPGQGLRLIYYSQIVNDFQKGDIAEGYSVSREKKESFPLTVTSAQKNPTAFYLCASSIGTGTANQPQHFGDGTRLSIL.

CDR3 coding DNA: TGTGCCAGCAGTTACCTCGGGACATCAGGAAACACCATATATTTT. Its protein product is CASSYLGTSGNTIYF. The chain carries TRBV6-5 and TRBJ1-3; D is possibly TRBD1 (6 bases). The CDR3 runs to 15 residues. Germline V gene lookup returns CDR1 MNHEY and CDR2 SVGAGI. The ends were cut back, 2 bases at V and 4 bases at J, with 12 bases in the middle.

The V gene is TRBV7-2, the J gene TRBJ1-2, with TRBD1 identical over 9 bases. The trim removed 5 bases at V and 4 bases at J, leaving 5 bases unmatched. CDR1 and CDR2 (germline): SGHTA, FQGNSA. This CDR3 is 14 amino acids long. CDR3 protein: CASSPTGGGYGYTF. The CDR3 DNA reads as TGTGCCAGCAGCCCCACAGGGGGCGGCTATGGCTACACCTTC.

In its sample, this clone was seen a few times. The chain carries TRBV18 and TRBJ1-1, with 11 positions matching TRBD1. V lost 6 bases to trimming and J lost 5 bases; unmatched junction nucleotides: 5. Germline V gene lookup returns CDR1 KGHSH and CDR2 LQKENI. The CDR3 extends over 14 amino acids. The CDR3 nucleotides read TGTGCCAGCTCTCAGGACAGGGGGCGAACTGAAGCTTTCTTT. This codes for CASSQDRGRTEAFF. The full variable domain, in which reference TRBV18 and TRBJ1-1 provide the parts outside the CDR3, is NAGVMQNPRHLVRRRGQEARLRCSPMKGHSHVYWYRQLPEEGLKFMVYLQKENIIDESGMPKERFSAEFPKEGPSILRIQQVVRGDSAAYFCASSQDRGRTEAFFGQGTRLTVV.

J is TRBJ2-1 and V is TRBV19, with unresolved D. CDR1 is LNHDA and CDR2 is SQIVND in the germline V gene (reference sequence). The CDR3 covers 13 residues. V dropped 4 bases and J dropped 9 bases, with 13 bases sitting between them. The CDR3 here is CASSSAPVGEQFF. Here the CDR3 DNA reads TGTGCCAGTAGTAGCGCCCCGGTCGGTGAGCAGTTCTTC.

The V and J genes are TRBV18 and TRBJ2-1; D possibly corresponds to TRBD1 (5 bases). The germline CDR1 and CDR2 sequences are KGHSH and LQKENI. The CDR3 spans 12 residues. Deletions cut 3 bases from V and 8 bases from J, with 8 bases between. CDR3 coding DNA: TGTGCCAGCTCACCCCAGGGATATGAGCAGTTCTTC. It codes for CASSPQGYEQFF.

V gene TRBV7-9 combines with J gene TRBJ1-1, with D maybe TRBD1 (5 bases). With 1 base removed from V and 0 bases from J, the gap between germline ends came to 6 bases. CDR3 size: 14 residues. The germline CDR1 and CDR2 sequences are SEHNR and FQNEAQ (reference sequence). CDR3: CASSLGDLNTEAFF. The CDR3 DNA is TGTGCCAGCAGCTTAGGGGACTTGAACACTGAAGCTTTCTTT.

In the case of this clone: Distinct nucleotide sequences in the sample also encode this CDR3. CDR3 in DNA: TGCGCCAGCAGCTTGGGACTCCCCAACACCGGGGAGCTGTTTTTT. Protein product: CASSLGLPNTGELFF. The chain recombines TRBV5-1 with TRBJ2-2; D unclear. This CDR3 contains 15 residues. Germline V gene lookup returns CDR1 SGHRS and CDR2 YFSETQ. V was trimmed by 0 bases and J by 2 bases, leaving 8 bases between them. Full variable domain (outside the CDR3, taken from reference TRBV5-1 and TRBJ2-2): KAGVTQTPRYLIKTRGQQVTLSCSPISGHRSVSWYQQTPGQGLQFLFEYFSETQRNKGNFPGRFSGRQFSNSRSEMNVSTLELGDSALYLCASSLGLPNTGELFFGEGSRLTVL.

The rearrangement joins TRBV5-4 to TRBJ2-1, with 12 bases identical to TRBD2. The CDR3 sequence is 18 residues long. CDR1 and CDR2 (germline): SGHNT, YYREEE (reference sequence). V gave up 5 bases and J gave up 7 bases; unmatched junction bases: 16. The CDR3 spells CASRPGQISSGRVNEQFF. The CDR3 DNA reads as TGTGCCAGCAGACCAGGACAGATTTCTAGCGGGAGGGTGAATGAGCAGTTCTTC.

J is TRBJ1-3 and V is TRBV7-2; a weak D match, TRBD1 (5 bases). The CDR3 is made up of 16 amino acids. CDR1 is SGHTA and CDR2 is FQGNSA in the germline V gene. V was pared by 1 base and J by 3 bases, with 13 bases between. The CDR3 here is CASSLGPGVYGNTIYF. The DNA of the CDR3 is TGTGCCAGCAGCTTAGGTCCGGGGGTCTATGGAAACACCATATATTTT.

V is TRBV7-2 and J is TRBJ1-4; TRBD1 agrees at 9 bases. The CDR3 spans 14 residues. The junction had 4 bases not matched to a gene; V was cut back by 5 bases and J by 6 bases. Germline CDR1 is SGHTA and CDR2 is FQGNSA. CDR3 protein: CASSTGTGYEKLFF. CDR3 sequence (DNA): TGTGCCAGCAGCACCGGGACAGGGTATGAAAAACTGTTTTTT.

The V gene is TRBV19, the J gene TRBJ2-2, with TRBD2 matching 7 bases. V trimming: 0 bases; J trimming: 6 bases; junction bases outside the gene matches: 10. Germline values: CDR1 LNHDA, CDR2 SQIVND (reference sequence). The CDR3 contains 17 residues. In nucleotides, the CDR3 is TGTGCCAGTAGTATAGAGGGGTCTAGCGGCATCTCCGGGGAGCTGTTTTTT. Encoded protein: CASSIEGSSGISGELFF.

The chain has TRBV5-1 and TRBJ2-3; tentatively, D is TRBD2 (6 bases). The CDR3 is 13 residues long. Germline assignment: CDR1 SGHRS and CDR2 YFSETQ. Trimming cost V 2 bases and J 5 bases, with 9 bases left between them. CDR3 bases: TGCGCCAGCAGCTTCCGGGGGAGAGATACGCAGTATTTT. This encodes CASSFRGRDTQYF.

The chain recombines TRBV29-1 with TRBJ2-1, with D possibly being TRBD2 (5 bases). V lost 1 base and J 1 base, leaving 11 bases between the germline ends. CDR1 is SQVTM, CDR2 ANQGSEA, per germline. The CDR3 sequence is 15 residues long. CDR3 region: CSVEGGAESYNEQFF. Here the CDR3 DNA reads TGCAGCGTTGAAGGGGGAGCGGAATCCTACAATGAGCAGTTCTTC.

This clone was picked up one time. This chain links TRBV4-1 with TRBJ2-1; tentative D call: TRBD2 (6 bases). With 1 base removed from V and 9 bases from J, the gap between germline ends came to 16 bases. This CDR3 is built from 15 residues. Germline lookup yields CDR1 MGHRA and CDR2 YSYEKL. The CDR3 nucleotides read TGCGCCAGCAGCCAAGGACCCCCCCTGGGGGGTGAGCAGTTCTTC. It codes for CASSQGPPLGGEQFF.

The chain joins TRBV7-8 to TRBJ1-5; 8 bases line up with TRBD1. The CDR3 runs 14 residues. The ends lost 4 bases at V and 7 bases at J; junction bases unmatched: 6. The germline V gene has CDR1 SGHVS and CDR2 FQNEAQ. The CDR3 here is CASSSDRVGQPQHF. Written as DNA, the CDR3 is TGTGCCAGCAGCTCGGACAGGGTGGGGCAGCCCCAGCATTTT.

The chain joins TRBV5-1 to TRBJ2-3; 13 nucleotides align to TRBD2. CDR1 is SGHRS, CDR2 YFSETQ, per germline. The CDR3 has 19 residues. V lost 4 bases to trimming and J lost 0 bases; unmatched junction nucleotides: 11. This CDR3 reads CASSPGLAGAPPSTDTQYF. In DNA, the CDR3 is TGCGCCAGCAGCCCAGGACTAGCGGGGGCCCCGCCTAGCACAGATACGCAGTATTTT.

The chain employs TRBV28 and TRBJ2-7; 9 bases agree with TRBD2. Trimming took 5 bases from V and 0 from J; bases not matched to a gene: 2. The CDR3 extends over 14 amino acids. The V gene's germline CDR1 is MDHEN and CDR2 SYDVKM. The CDR3 spells CASSRTSVSYEQYF. The CDR3 DNA sequence: TGTGCCAGCAGTCGGACTAGCGTCTCCTACGAGCAGTACTTC.

This chain joins TRBV5-1 and TRBJ2-6; perhaps TRBD2 as D (5 bases). Germline V gives CDR1 SGHRS, CDR2 YFSETQ. The CDR3 is made up of 16 amino acids. V shed 5 bases and J shed 0 bases, with 12 bases lying between them. CDR3 DNA: TGCGCCAGCAGGGCGGGTGGAAGCTCTGGGGCCAACGTCCTGACTTTC. It yields the protein CASRAGGSSGANVLTF.

This clone occurred once. The rearrangement uses TRBV27 and TRBJ1-2, with 7 bases matching TRBD1. Germline V gene lookup returns CDR1 MNHEY and CDR2 SMNVEV (reference sequence). J gave up 7 bases and V 6 bases, and 17 bases lay outside the gene matches. The CDR3 length is 16 residues. CDR3 coding DNA: TGTGCCAGCAGACCACCCGGGTCAGGGGGATTCGGTGGCTACACCTTC. It yields the protein CASRPPGSGGFGGYTF.